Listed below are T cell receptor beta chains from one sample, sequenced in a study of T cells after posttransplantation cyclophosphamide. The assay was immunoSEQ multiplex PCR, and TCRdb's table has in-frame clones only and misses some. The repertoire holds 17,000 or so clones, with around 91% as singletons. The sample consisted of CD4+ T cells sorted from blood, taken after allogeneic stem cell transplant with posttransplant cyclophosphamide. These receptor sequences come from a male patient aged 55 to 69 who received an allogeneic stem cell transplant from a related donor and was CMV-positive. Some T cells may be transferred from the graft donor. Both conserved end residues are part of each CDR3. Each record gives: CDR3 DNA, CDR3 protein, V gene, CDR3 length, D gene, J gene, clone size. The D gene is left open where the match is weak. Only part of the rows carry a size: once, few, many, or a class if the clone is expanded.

cdr3_nt: TGTGCCATCAGTGAGTCAATTGGAAAGGGGCACTATGGCTACACCTTC
cdr3_aa: CAISESIGKGHYGYTF
v_call: TRBV10-3
cdr3_length: 16
d_call: -
j_call: TRBJ1-2
clone_size: -

cdr3_nt: TGTGCCAGCAGCCTTCCGACAGGGGTAGAGACCCAGTACTTC
cdr3_aa: CASSLPTGVETQYF
v_call: TRBV5-4
cdr3_length: 14
d_call: TRBD1
j_call: TRBJ2-5
clone_size: -

cdr3_nt: TGTGCCAGCAGTTACCCTATGGACAGATCGAAAGGCCAGCATTTT
cdr3_aa: CASSYPMDRSKGQHF
v_call: TRBV6-5
cdr3_length: 15
d_call: -
j_call: TRBJ1-5
clone_size: -

cdr3_nt: TGTGCCAGTACCATGGGCAGGGAGGACTATGGCTACACCTTC
cdr3_aa: CASTMGREDYGYTF
v_call: TRBV19
cdr3_length: 14
d_call: -
j_call: TRBJ1-2
clone_size: -

cdr3_nt: TGTGCCTGGAGTGCCAGCAGTGCAGGCGAGCAGTACTTC
cdr3_aa: CAWSASSAGEQYF
v_call: TRBV30
cdr3_length: 13
d_call: -
j_call: TRBJ2-7
clone_size: -

cdr3_nt: TGTGCCACCAGCAGAGATATGAGGGATACGCAGTATTTT
cdr3_aa: CATSRDMRDTQYF
v_call: TRBV15
cdr3_length: 13
d_call: -
j_call: TRBJ2-3
clone_size: -

cdr3_nt: TGTGCCAGCAGTGAAGAGGCAGGGGCAGAGACCCAGTACTTC
cdr3_aa: CASSEEAGAETQYF
v_call: TRBV2
cdr3_length: 14
d_call: -
j_call: TRBJ2-5
clone_size: -

cdr3_nt: TGCAGCGTTACCGGGACAGGGGTGAACACTGAAGCTTTCTTT
cdr3_aa: CSVTGTGVNTEAFF
v_call: TRBV29-1
cdr3_length: 14
d_call: TRBD1
j_call: TRBJ1-1
clone_size: -

cdr3_nt: TGCGCCAGCAGCTTGTCGGGACTAGGCTACAATGAGCAGTTCTTC
cdr3_aa: CASSLSGLGYNEQFF
v_call: TRBV5-1
cdr3_length: 15
d_call: TRBD2
j_call: TRBJ2-1
clone_size: few

cdr3_nt: TGTGCCAGCAGCGTAGACTACCAGAGGTACGAGCAGTACTTC
cdr3_aa: CASSVDYQRYEQYF
v_call: TRBV9
cdr3_length: 14
d_call: -
j_call: TRBJ2-7
clone_size: -

cdr3_nt: TGTGCCAGCAGTGTGGCCTCCGGGATCCAAGAGACCCAGTACTTC
cdr3_aa: CASSVASGIQETQYF
v_call: TRBV6-1
cdr3_length: 15
d_call: -
j_call: TRBJ2-5
clone_size: -

cdr3_nt: TGTGCCAGCAGCTCGCCACGGGGTAGGGATGGGCCCCAGCATTTT
cdr3_aa: CASSSPRGRDGPQHF
v_call: TRBV7-2
cdr3_length: 15
d_call: -
j_call: TRBJ1-5
clone_size: once

cdr3_nt: TGTGCCAGCAGTTACGTGTCAGCGGGCGAAGAGACCCAGTACTTC
cdr3_aa: CASSYVSAGEETQYF
v_call: TRBV6-5
cdr3_length: 15
d_call: -
j_call: TRBJ2-5
clone_size: -

cdr3_nt: TGTGCCACCCCTTGGACTCTCGGGGTCAATCAGCCCCAGCATTTT
cdr3_aa: CATPWTLGVNQPQHF
v_call: TRBV14
cdr3_length: 15
d_call: -
j_call: TRBJ1-5
clone_size: -

cdr3_nt: TGCGCCAGCAGAGTTGGGACAGGGAGTGAAAAACTGTTTTTT
cdr3_aa: CASRVGTGSEKLFF
v_call: TRBV5-1
cdr3_length: 14
d_call: TRBD1
j_call: TRBJ1-4
clone_size: -

cdr3_nt: TGTGCCAGTAGTACCAGGGATTCACCCCTCCACTTT
cdr3_aa: CASSTRDSPLHF
v_call: TRBV19
cdr3_length: 12
d_call: -
j_call: TRBJ1-6
clone_size: -

cdr3_nt: TGCGCCAGCAGCCCTAATTGGGGGCAAACCACCGAAAAACTGTTTTTT
cdr3_aa: CASSPNWGQTTEKLFF
v_call: TRBV4-3
cdr3_length: 16
d_call: -
j_call: TRBJ1-4
clone_size: -

cdr3_nt: TGTGCCAGCAGTGAAGTGTCGGGGGGGCCAAGGTTGGAGACCCAGTACTTC
cdr3_aa: CASSEVSGGPRLETQYF
v_call: TRBV6-1
cdr3_length: 17
d_call: TRBD2
j_call: TRBJ2-5
clone_size: -

cdr3_nt: TGCAGCGTTGTGCGGACTACTTATGGCTACACCTTC
cdr3_aa: CSVVRTTYGYTF
v_call: TRBV29-1
cdr3_length: 12
d_call: -
j_call: TRBJ1-2
clone_size: once

cdr3_nt: TGTGCCAGCAGCCTCGCGGGGGCAGAACGGGGCTACACCTTC
cdr3_aa: CASSLAGAERGYTF
v_call: TRBV7-9
cdr3_length: 14
d_call: -
j_call: TRBJ1-2
clone_size: -

cdr3_nt: TGTGCCAGCAGTTACATAACGACAGATTTCTATGGCTACACCTTC
cdr3_aa: CASSYITTDFYGYTF
v_call: TRBV6-5
cdr3_length: 15
d_call: -
j_call: TRBJ1-2
clone_size: -

cdr3_nt: TGTGCCAGCAGCTTGGAAGGGGTAGTCCCCGGCTACACCTTC
cdr3_aa: CASSLEGVVPGYTF
v_call: TRBV5-5
cdr3_length: 14
d_call: -
j_call: TRBJ1-2
clone_size: -

cdr3_nt: TGTGCCAGCAGTGAATTAGCGGGGACCCAAGAGACCCAGTACTTC
cdr3_aa: CASSELAGTQETQYF
v_call: TRBV2
cdr3_length: 15
d_call: TRBD2
j_call: TRBJ2-5
clone_size: -

cdr3_nt: TGTGCCAGCAGCACTGGACAGGGCTCTGAAAAACTGTTTTTT
cdr3_aa: CASSTGQGSEKLFF
v_call: TRBV11-2
cdr3_length: 14
d_call: TRBD1
j_call: TRBJ1-4
clone_size: once

cdr3_nt: TGTGCCAGCAGCCCTCTAAGCTCCTACAATGAGCAGTTCTTC
cdr3_aa: CASSPLSSYNEQFF
v_call: TRBV5-5
cdr3_length: 14
d_call: -
j_call: TRBJ2-1
clone_size: -

cdr3_nt: TGTGCCAGTATATCGGGGGGAGAGGTCTATGGCTACACCTTC
cdr3_aa: CASISGGEVYGYTF
v_call: TRBV19
cdr3_length: 14
d_call: -
j_call: TRBJ1-2
clone_size: -

cdr3_nt: TGTGCCAGCAGTTTGAGCGGCCACGAGGATAGCTACACCTTC
cdr3_aa: CASSLSGHEDSYTF
v_call: TRBV28
cdr3_length: 14
d_call: -
j_call: TRBJ1-2
clone_size: -

cdr3_nt: TGTGCCAGCAGTGCGGGGGAGGAGGTCACTGAAGCTTTCTTT
cdr3_aa: CASSAGEEVTEAFF
v_call: TRBV2
cdr3_length: 14
d_call: -
j_call: TRBJ1-1
clone_size: -

cdr3_nt: TGTGCCAGCAGCGTAGAAGGTGGGGCAGGGCTCGGAGAGACCCAGTACTTC
cdr3_aa: CASSVEGGAGLGETQYF
v_call: TRBV9
cdr3_length: 17
d_call: -
j_call: TRBJ2-5
clone_size: -

cdr3_nt: TGTGCCAGCAGGCGGACTCCCTCTGGAAACACCATATATTTT
cdr3_aa: CASRRTPSGNTIYF
v_call: TRBV6-5
cdr3_length: 14
d_call: -
j_call: TRBJ1-3
clone_size: -

cdr3_nt: TGTGCCAGTAGTCGACAGGAGGCACGGGGGGCGTGGTACAATGAGCAGTTCTTC
cdr3_aa: CASSRQEARGAWYNEQFF
v_call: TRBV19
cdr3_length: 18
d_call: -
j_call: TRBJ2-1
clone_size: once

cdr3_nt: TGTGCCAGCAGCTTGGGTCCGGGCAGGGGCGACTATGGCTACACCTTC
cdr3_aa: CASSLGPGRGDYGYTF
v_call: TRBV5-4
cdr3_length: 16
d_call: -
j_call: TRBJ1-2
clone_size: -

cdr3_nt: TGTGCCAGCAGAAAACAGGGGATGAACACTGAAGCTTTCTTT
cdr3_aa: CASRKQGMNTEAFF
v_call: TRBV6-5
cdr3_length: 14
d_call: TRBD1
j_call: TRBJ1-1
clone_size: few

cdr3_nt: TGTGCCAGCAGCACCCATAGCGGGACCTACGAGCAGTACTTC
cdr3_aa: CASSTHSGTYEQYF
v_call: TRBV7-2
cdr3_length: 14
d_call: TRBD2
j_call: TRBJ2-7
clone_size: -

cdr3_nt: TGCGCCAGCAGCGAATGGGGACAGACCGAGCAGTACTTC
cdr3_aa: CASSEWGQTEQYF
v_call: TRBV5-1
cdr3_length: 13
d_call: TRBD1
j_call: TRBJ2-7
clone_size: -

cdr3_nt: TGTGCCAGCAGTTCCAGGGTCCGTAACACTGAAGCTTTCTTT
cdr3_aa: CASSSRVRNTEAFF
v_call: TRBV28
cdr3_length: 14
d_call: -
j_call: TRBJ1-1
clone_size: -

cdr3_nt: TGTGCCAGCAGTGGAGGTAGCCCCTACAATGAGCAGTTCTTC
cdr3_aa: CASSGGSPYNEQFF
v_call: TRBV6-1
cdr3_length: 14
d_call: -
j_call: TRBJ2-1
clone_size: -

cdr3_nt: TGCGCCAGCAGCCAAGACGGGGGGTACACCGGGGAGCTGTTTTTT
cdr3_aa: CASSQDGGYTGELFF
v_call: TRBV4-3
cdr3_length: 15
d_call: TRBD2
j_call: TRBJ2-2
clone_size: once

cdr3_nt: TGTGCCAGCAGCTTAGGAGGGTCTACTAATGAAAAACTGTTTTTT
cdr3_aa: CASSLGGSTNEKLFF
v_call: TRBV7-7
cdr3_length: 15
d_call: -
j_call: TRBJ1-4
clone_size: -

cdr3_nt: TGTGCCAGCGGGGCCCGCTTGGGGCGGGGGATGGATACGCAGTATTTT
cdr3_aa: CASGARLGRGMDTQYF
v_call: TRBV25-1
cdr3_length: 16
d_call: TRBD2
j_call: TRBJ2-3
clone_size: once

cdr3_nt: TGCGCCAGCAAGCTAGCGGGGGGGGAGACCCAGTACTTC
cdr3_aa: CASKLAGGETQYF
v_call: TRBV10-1
cdr3_length: 13
d_call: TRBD2
j_call: TRBJ2-5
clone_size: -

cdr3_nt: TGTGCCAGCAGCTTACCGGGGGAGCGGGGATTGAATAGGGCCAACGTCCTGACTTTC
cdr3_aa: CASSLPGERGLNRANVLTF
v_call: TRBV7-9
cdr3_length: 19
d_call: TRBD2
j_call: TRBJ2-6
clone_size: -

cdr3_nt: TGCGCCAGCAGCTGGGGACAGGGGCAAGAGACCCAGTACTTC
cdr3_aa: CASSWGQGQETQYF
v_call: TRBV5-1
cdr3_length: 14
d_call: TRBD1
j_call: TRBJ2-5
clone_size: -

cdr3_nt: TGCGCCAGCTCACCCGGGACAGGGGATGAAAAACTGTTTTTT
cdr3_aa: CASSPGTGDEKLFF
v_call: TRBV5-1
cdr3_length: 14
d_call: TRBD1
j_call: TRBJ1-4
clone_size: -

cdr3_nt: TGTGCCAGCAGCCGAACGAGGGCAAATGGCTACACCTTC
cdr3_aa: CASSRTRANGYTF
v_call: TRBV7-6
cdr3_length: 13
d_call: -
j_call: TRBJ1-2
clone_size: -

cdr3_nt: TGTGCCAGCCTTACTCTCGGGGGTGTTGATTCACCCCTCCACTTT
cdr3_aa: CASLTLGGVDSPLHF
v_call: TRBV28
cdr3_length: 15
d_call: -
j_call: TRBJ1-6
clone_size: -

cdr3_nt: TGCGCCAGCAGCCAAGGCTCGGGGAGGGGCGCTGGAAACACCATATATTTT
cdr3_aa: CASSQGSGRGAGNTIYF
v_call: TRBV4-1
cdr3_length: 17
d_call: -
j_call: TRBJ1-3
clone_size: -

cdr3_nt: TGTGCAGGAGGTTTGGGAGCGGGGGGGCGAGAGACCCAGTACTTC
cdr3_aa: CAGGLGAGGRETQYF
v_call: TRBV7-2
cdr3_length: 15
d_call: TRBD2
j_call: TRBJ2-5
clone_size: -

cdr3_nt: TGTGCCAGCAGGCGGCTCCCCGGTCACTACGAGCAGTACTTC
cdr3_aa: CASRRLPGHYEQYF
v_call: TRBV28
cdr3_length: 14
d_call: -
j_call: TRBJ2-7
clone_size: -

cdr3_nt: TGTGCCAGCAGCGGCGGGCCACAGGGGGTGGCGTCCTACAATGAGCAGTTCTTC
cdr3_aa: CASSGGPQGVASYNEQFF
v_call: TRBV9
cdr3_length: 18
d_call: TRBD1
j_call: TRBJ2-1
clone_size: -

cdr3_nt: TGTGCCAGCAGCGGGACAGGCTACTATGGCTACACCTTC
cdr3_aa: CASSGTGYYGYTF
v_call: TRBV9
cdr3_length: 13
d_call: TRBD1
j_call: TRBJ1-2
clone_size: -

cdr3_nt: TGTGCCAGCAGCTTATTTTCTCTATCGAACACCGGGGAGCTGTTTTTT
cdr3_aa: CASSLFSLSNTGELFF
v_call: TRBV7-6
cdr3_length: 16
d_call: -
j_call: TRBJ2-2
clone_size: -

cdr3_nt: TGTGCCAGCAGCTATAGCGGGGACCAAGAGACCCAGTACTTC
cdr3_aa: CASSYSGDQETQYF
v_call: TRBV7-2
cdr3_length: 14
d_call: TRBD2
j_call: TRBJ2-5
clone_size: -

cdr3_nt: TGTGCCAGCAGCTTGGAGAGGATCACTGAAGCTTTCTTT
cdr3_aa: CASSLERITEAFF
v_call: TRBV5-6
cdr3_length: 13
d_call: -
j_call: TRBJ1-1
clone_size: few